This TCR beta chain was retrieved from a study of CD8 T cells in ankylosing spondylitis. There are 16 residues in the CDR3. CDR1 DFQATT and CDR2 SNEGSKA come from the germline V gene (reference sequence). J gave up 1 base and V 0 bases, and 5 bases lay outside the gene matches. This clonotype has at least ten counts. TCRdb itself ran the 5' RACE reads through MiXCR, one entry per CDR3 protein. This repertoire shows fewer than 200,000 distinct CDR3 sequences, 15% to 20% found once; its top ten account for roughly 8%. Source material: blood, either unsorted or a sorted T cell fraction (not recorded which). This chain links TRBV20-1 with TRBJ1-5, with 8 bases that match TRBD1. The TCR originated in a male donor with ankylosing spondylitis or in good health (not recorded which). The CDR3 here is CSARDLQGASNQPQHF. The CDR3 DNA is TGCAGTGCTAGAGATCTCCAGGGGGCAAGCAATCAGCCCCAGCATTTT.